This TCR beta chain derives from a study of vaccination and CD4 T cells after COVID-19. Study context: Overlapping spike peptides of SARS-CoV-2, HCoV-NL63, HCoV-OC43 and HCoV-229E stimulated the cells.

Treatment: approximately nine-day PBMC culture with coronavirus spike peptide pools or control peptides (ViraFEST assay). It was before the COVID-19 pandemic (2011-2018) that the unexposed donor's CD4+ T cells were collected. Cells permitting, SARS-CoV-2 S/N and four cold-coronavirus spikes were tested on unexposed-donor CD4+ T cells. For this clonotype: Its antigen remains unidentified.

This CDR3 region has 19 residues. J was trimmed by 1 base and V by 0 bases; bases with no gene match: 7. Looked up from germline, CDR1 is SGHRS and CDR2 is YFSETQ. Sequencing of DNA taken from cultured CD4+ T cells relied on the Oncomine TCR Beta short-read assay. TCRdb re-called the PCR reads with MiXCR, one entry per CDR3 protein. The sample has 9,700 or so distinct CDR3 sequences, approximately 60% seen once. The sample comprised CD4+ T cells from blood, cultured in vitro. This clonotype was obtained from a human donor in good health. The chain carries TRBV5-1 and TRBJ2-1; 13 positions agree with TRBD2. The CDR3 protein is CASSLVRTSGSGSYNEQFF. CDR3 DNA sequence: TGCGCCAGCAGCTTGGTTCGGACTAGCGGGAGCGGATCCTACAATGAGCAGTTCTTC.